This T cell receptor (beta chain) derives from a study of cytomegalovirus exposure and HLA in healthy donors. The PCR had 60 Vbeta and 13 Jbeta primers. TCRdb's copy holds only in-frame clones and misses some; the assay was immunoSEQ multiplex PCR. The sample has 200,000 or so clones, roughly 74% seen once; the top ten hold around 6.1%. The CDR3 extends over 17 amino acids. The V end was cut by 5 bases, the J end by 5 bases, with 21 bases between. Germline V CDR1 and CDR2: LNHDA, SQIVND (reference sequence). The sequence was obtained from a woman in her twenties or thirties in good health and CMV-seropositive. The sequencing sample was made of PBMCs. This chain uses TRBV19 with TRBJ2-2; the D gene is possibly TRBD2 (6 bases). The CDR3 DNA reads as TGTGCCAGTAGTGTCACGCTAGCGCCTGGGAGGACCGGGGAGCTGTTTTTT. Translating gives CASSVTLAPGRTGELFF.